Below are 25 T cell receptor beta chains sequenced from a single sample in a study of graft-versus-host responses after intestinal transplantation. The method was immunoSEQ multiplex PCR; TCRdb's version includes in-frame clones alone and lacks a portion of them. Of 20,000 to 25,000 clones detected, under 50% appear once; the ten largest clones hold 0.88%. The material sequenced was alloreactive CD4+ T cells from a mixed lymphocyte reaction culture, taken before intestinal transplant. The subset: CFSE-low proliferating T cells sorted from roughly six-day pre-transplant mixed lymphocyte reaction (GvH or HvG direction). The receptors shown here come from a human patient who received an intestinal transplant.

The table lists this clone with a few counts. V usage is TRBV2 and J usage is TRBJ1-1; 7 nucleotides line up with TRBD1. The CDR3 runs to 15 residues. V shed 6 bases and J 2 bases; nucleotides not matched to a gene: 9. Germline CDR1 reads SNHLY; CDR2 reads FYNNEI. As DNA, the CDR3 is TGTGCCAGCAGAGTCCGGGACAGACCCAACACTGAAGCTTTCTTT. It yields the protein CASRVRDRPNTEAFF. The full variable domain, rest sourced from reference TRBV2 and TRBJ1-1, is EPEVTQTPSHQVTQMGQEVILRCVPISNHLYFYWYRQILGQKVEFLVSFYNNEISEKSEIFDDQFSVERPDGSNFTLKIRSTKLEDSAMYFCASRVRDRPNTEAFFGQGTRLTVV.

This clone has only a few counts. The V call is TRBV18, the J call TRBJ2-1; D is undetermined. Germline V gene data show CDR1 as KGHSH and CDR2 as LQKENI. Trimming stripped 2 bases from V and 3 bases from J, with 8 bases between. The CDR3 is made up of 14 amino acids. CDR3 sequence: CASSPWRGYNEQFF. The DNA for the CDR3 is TGTGCCAGCTCACCATGGCGCGGCTACAATGAGCAGTTCTTC.

The V and J genes are TRBV4-1 and TRBJ2-5; 7 bases line up with TRBD2. Germline assignment: CDR1 MGHRA and CDR2 YSYEKL. The CDR3 covers 14 residues. Trimming removed 3 bases from V and 1 base from J; junction bases left unmatched: 2. The DNA for the CDR3 is TGCGCCAGCAGCCACACTAGCGCCCAAGAGACCCAGTACTTC. Translating it yields CASSHTSAQETQYF.

Only a few counts were recorded for this clone. The chain joins TRBV5-1 to TRBJ2-2, with D possibly TRBD1 on 6 matching bases. Trimming took 2 bases from V and 4 from J, leaving 9 bases between them. The CDR3 length is 14 residues. Germline CDR1 is SGHRS and CDR2 is YFSETQ. The CDR3 bases are TGCGCCAGCAGCTTTGCAGGGGCCACCGGGGAGCTGTTTTTT. Its protein is CASSFAGATGELFF.

This clone has only a few counts. The chain links TRBV19 to TRBJ2-1; TRBD1 aligns across 7 bases. J gave up 5 bases and V 6 bases, and 10 bases lay outside the gene matches. Germline V gene lookup returns CDR1 LNHDA and CDR2 SQIVND (reference sequence). This CDR3 is built from 15 residues. DNA of the CDR3: TGTGCCAGTAGCCCATGGGGGCAGGGGGACAATGAGCAGTTCTTC. Translation gives CASSPWGQGDNEQFF.

The rearrangement uses TRBV7-2 and TRBJ1-6; D gene unclear. The ends were cut back, 0 bases at V and 6 bases at J, with 12 bases in the middle. Per the germline V gene, CDR1 is SGHTA and CDR2 is FQGNSA. This CDR3 has 16 residues. The CDR3 is CASSLAGGIPNSPLHF. CDR3 sequence (DNA): TGTGCCAGCAGCTTAGCAGGAGGGATCCCTAATTCACCCCTCCACTTT.

The chain uses TRBV9 and TRBJ2-1; TRBD2 aligns across 7 bases. Germline lookup yields CDR1 SGDLS and CDR2 YYNGEE. CDR3 size: 15 residues. V dropped 1 base and J dropped 0; count of bases not matched to a gene: 1. This CDR3 reads CASSVWGGSYNEQFF. CDR3 coding DNA: TGTGCCAGCAGCGTATGGGGGGGCTCCTACAATGAGCAGTTCTTC.

The chain employs TRBV18 and TRBJ2-2; 9 bases align to TRBD1. Trimming removed 8 bases from V and 1 base from J; junction bases left unmatched: 5. Germline V gene lookup returns CDR1 KGHSH and CDR2 LQKENI. The CDR3 is 15 amino acids. The CDR3: CASRWTGENTGELFF. The CDR3 DNA sequence: TGTGCCAGCCGATGGACAGGGGAGAACACCGGGGAGCTGTTTTTT.

The rearrangement joins TRBV5-1 to TRBJ1-1; possible D gene TRBD1, 6 bases. The CDR3 has 15 residues. The V and J ends lost 3 bases and 0 bases respectively, with 12 bases between them. The germline gives CDR1 SGHRS, CDR2 YFSETQ. The CDR3: CASSWGGRLNTEAFF. The CDR3 bases are TGCGCCAGCAGCTGGGGGGGGCGTCTGAACACTGAAGCTTTCTTT.

This clone was seen a few times. The V gene is TRBV9, the J gene TRBJ2-1; 12 bases agree with TRBD1. The V segment lost 0 bases and the J segment 9 bases; nucleotides outside the gene matches: 4. This CDR3 contains 15 residues. CDR1 and CDR2 from the germline V gene are SGDLS and YYNGEE. The CDR3 reads CASSVGGQGASEQFF. CDR3 nucleotide sequence: TGTGCCAGCAGCGTAGGGGGACAGGGGGCTAGTGAGCAGTTCTTC.

V gene TRBV27 combines with J gene TRBJ2-4; the D gene is possibly TRBD2 (6 bases). Germline V gene lookup returns CDR1 MNHEY and CDR2 SMNVEV (reference sequence). The CDR3 length is 15 residues. With 5 bases removed from V and 0 bases from J, the gap between germline ends came to 11 bases. Here the CDR3 reads CASSREATAKNIQYF. The DNA for the CDR3 is TGTGCCAGCAGTAGGGAGGCCACAGCCAAAAACATTCAGTACTTC.

The chain links TRBV29-1 to TRBJ2-5; D is ambiguous. This CDR3 has 13 residues. V shed 5 bases and J shed 1 base, with 11 bases lying between them. Germline CDR1 reads SQVTM; CDR2 reads ANQGSEA. The CDR3 region has the DNA TGCAGCGTTCCCATAGCCCCCCAAGAGACCCAGTACTTC. Amino acid sequence: CSVPIAPQETQYF.

The chain links TRBV27 to TRBJ1-2; D not certain. V was clipped by 3 bases and J by 8 bases, with 19 bases between them. The CDR3 runs 15 residues. CDR1 and CDR2 from the germline V gene are MNHEY and SMNVEV (reference sequence). Here the CDR3 reads CASSFYGVGNWGYTF. Written as DNA, the CDR3 is TGTGCCAGCAGTTTCTACGGGGTGGGAAATTGGGGCTACACCTTC.

The chain recombines TRBV19 with TRBJ2-5; 10 nucleotides align to TRBD1. Germline lookup yields CDR1 LNHDA and CDR2 SQIVND (reference sequence). V shed 5 bases, J shed 2 bases, and the junction held 5 bases outside the gene matches. The CDR3 runs 15 residues. The CDR3 sequence is CASSPRTGGQETQYF. Written as DNA, the CDR3 is TGTGCCAGTAGTCCTAGGACAGGGGGGCAAGAGACCCAGTACTTC.

The J gene is TRBJ2-7, the V gene TRBV2; a weak D match, TRBD2 (6 bases). V was trimmed by 4 bases and J by 6 bases, leaving 7 bases between them. Germline V lookup: CDR1 SNHLY, CDR2 FYNNEI. The CDR3 contains 11 residues. DNA of the CDR3: TGTGCCAGCAGTGTCGGGGGCGAGCAGTACTTC. Translating it yields CASSVGGEQYF.

The CDR3 is CASSFRRGTEAFF. The CDR3 nucleotides are TGTGCCAGCAGCTTCCGGAGGGGCACTGAAGCTTTCTTT. The chain joins TRBV7-3 to TRBJ1-1; D possibly corresponds to TRBD1 (5 bases). The germline V gene encodes CDR1 SGHTA and CDR2 FQGTGA. This CDR3 contains 13 residues. V lost 3 bases to trimming and J lost 4 bases, with 9 bases between them.

V gene TRBV28 combines with J gene TRBJ1-5, with 8 bases matching TRBD1. V shed 6 bases and J 6 bases; nucleotides not matched to a gene: 1. Germline V gene sequence: CDR1 MDHEN, CDR2 SYDVKM. The CDR3 runs to 12 residues. The CDR3 nucleotides are TGTGCCAGCAGAACAGGGGGTCAGCCCCAGCATTTT. Protein sequence: CASRTGGQPQHF.

V and J are TRBV7-9 and TRBJ2-7, with 10 bases identical to TRBD2. Germline loops: CDR1 SEHNR, CDR2 FQNEAQ (reference sequence). V was clipped by 3 bases and J by 6 bases; unmatched bases: 5. The CDR3 extends over 14 amino acids. The CDR3 coding sequence is TGTGCCAGCAGCTTGCTAGCGGGGGTCACCGAGCAGTACTTC. Translation gives CASSLLAGVTEQYF.

This clone was counted a few times. The V gene is TRBV10-3, the J gene TRBJ2-3, with 8 bases aligning to TRBD2. This CDR3 is 16 amino acids long. Germline V gene sequence: CDR1 ENHRY, CDR2 SYGVKD. V was pared by 3 bases and J by 3 bases, with 8 bases of the junction left unmatched. Here the CDR3 reads CAISDPGLGLTDTQYF. CDR3 in DNA: TGTGCCATCAGTGATCCGGGACTAGGGCTGACAGATACGCAGTATTTT.

This sequence joins TRBV14 and TRBJ2-1; TRBD2 aligns across 8 bases. From germline, CDR1 is SGHDN and CDR2 FVKESK. With 6 bases clipped from V and 2 bases from J, the junction kept 3 bases outside the gene matches. The CDR3 has 14 residues. The CDR3 coding sequence is TGTGCCAGCAGTCGGACTAGCCCCTACAATGAGCAGTTCTTC. This sequence encodes CASSRTSPYNEQFF.

J is TRBJ1-2 and V is TRBV6-5, with D tentatively TRBD1 (6 bases). Per the germline V gene, CDR1 is MNHEY and CDR2 is SVGAGI. The CDR3 loop spans 15 amino acids. With 5 bases removed from V and 2 bases from J, the gap between germline ends came to 15 bases. The CDR3 DNA sequence: TGTGCCAGCAGTACCCACAGGGAGGGGAACTATGGCTACACCTTC. Its translation: CASSTHREGNYGYTF.

V is TRBV10-1 and J is TRBJ1-1; D not resolved. The ends were cut back, 6 bases at V and 4 bases at J, with 12 bases in the middle. There are 13 residues in the CDR3. The germline gives CDR1 WNHNN, CDR2 SYGVQD (reference sequence). CDR3 DNA sequence: TGCGCCAGCAGCTCAACTAGAGGCACTGAAGCTTTCTTT. It specifies CASSSTRGTEAFF.

This clone was observed a few times. V usage is TRBV9 and J usage is TRBJ1-1; D is ambiguous. The CDR3 contains 15 residues. Looked up from germline, CDR1 is SGDLS and CDR2 is YYNGEE. The germline V and J ends were trimmed by 2 bases and 1 base, with 12 bases remaining between them. The CDR3 DNA sequence: TGTGCCAGCAGCGTTCAAGGACTGCCGAACACTGAAGCTTTCTTT. It specifies CASSVQGLPNTEAFF.

This clone has a handful of counts. The chain carries TRBV5-4 and TRBJ2-7, with D possibly TRBD2 on 6 matching bases. Looked up from germline, CDR1 is SGHNT and CDR2 is YYREEE (reference sequence). The ends were cut back, 4 bases at V and 0 bases at J, with 14 bases in the middle. The CDR3 is 15 residues long. CDR3 in amino acids: CASSLSGSPSYEQYF. CDR3 coding DNA: TGTGCCAGCAGCCTTAGCGGCTCCCCCTCCTACGAGCAGTACTTC.

The chain couples TRBV4-2 to TRBJ1-4, with D hard to call. Per germline, CDR1 LGHNA and CDR2 YNFKEQ. Trimming stripped 2 bases from V and 5 bases from J, with 9 bases between. The CDR3 loop spans 14 amino acids. Written as DNA, the CDR3 is TGTGCCAGCAGCCAAAGACAACACAATGAAAAACTGTTTTTT. Its protein is CASSQRQHNEKLFF.